This T cell receptor (beta chain) came from a study of cytomegalovirus exposure and HLA in healthy donors. This clone was seen a few times. What it binds is unknown. CDR1 is WSHSY and CDR2 is SAAADI in the germline V gene. The V end was cut by 6 bases, the J end by 2 bases, with 13 bases between. This CDR3 comprises 14 residues. This PCR relied on a set of 60 Vbeta primers and 13 Jbeta primers. Generated by immunoSEQ multiplex PCR, the TCRdb table keeps only in-frame clones and is missing some. The profile shows 210,000 or so clones, just under 85% of them singletons. Findings and limits, study-wide: Sequencing depth roughly uniform across donors was assumed in presence/absence analyses.

Sequencing was done on a sample of PBMCs. V usage is TRBV10-2 and J usage is TRBJ1-1; D is ambiguous. The source is a woman aged 40 to 55 in good health and CMV-seronegative. CDR3 coding DNA: TGCGCCAGCAGAATAGCAGACGACAACACTGAAGCTTTCTTT. Translated: CASRIADDNTEAFF.